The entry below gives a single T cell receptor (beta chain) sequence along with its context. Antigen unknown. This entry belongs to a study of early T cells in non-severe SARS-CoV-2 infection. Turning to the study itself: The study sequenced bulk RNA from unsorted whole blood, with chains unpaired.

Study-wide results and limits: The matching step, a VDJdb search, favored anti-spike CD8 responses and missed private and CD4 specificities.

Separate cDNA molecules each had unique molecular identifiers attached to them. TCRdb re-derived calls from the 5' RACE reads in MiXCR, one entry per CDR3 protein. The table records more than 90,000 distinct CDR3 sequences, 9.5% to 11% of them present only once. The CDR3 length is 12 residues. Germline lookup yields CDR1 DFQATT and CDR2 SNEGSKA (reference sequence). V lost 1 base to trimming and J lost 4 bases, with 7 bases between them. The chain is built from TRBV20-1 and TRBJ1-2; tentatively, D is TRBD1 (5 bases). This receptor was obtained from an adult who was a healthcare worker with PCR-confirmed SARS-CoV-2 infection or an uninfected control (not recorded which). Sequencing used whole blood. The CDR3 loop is CSARGGGYGYTF. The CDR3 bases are TGCAGTGCTAGAGGGGGCGGCTATGGCTACACCTTC.